This T cell receptor beta chain was identified during a study of control samples from healthy donors and cancer patients. The CDR3 loop spans 15 amino acids. Germline V gene lookup returns CDR1 MNHNS and CDR2 SASEGT. The V and J ends lost 2 bases and 4 bases respectively, with 14 bases between them. Data came from immunoSEQ multiplex PCR; TCRdb stores just in-frame clones and leaves some out. The table lists fewer than 200,000 clones, just over 85% of them singletons. The sample taken for sequencing was blood. This sequence joins TRBV6-1 and TRBJ2-5; D is perhaps TRBD2 (6 bases). This receptor was identified in a woman aged 25 to 39 in good health. Written as DNA, the CDR3 is TGTGCCAGCAGTGAAAACGGGCGGGGATCAGAGACCCAGTACTTC. It yields the protein CASSENGRGSETQYF.